The present T cell receptor (beta chain) was sequenced within a study of pediatric ulcerative colitis. Study observations and caveats: Blood-derived T cells may be present in rectal pinch biopsies. Compared with controls, ulcerative colitis showed greater blood-rectum clone sharing.

A note on this clone: Antigen specificity is unknown.

Profiled with immunoSEQ multiplex PCR; TCRdb holds only in-frame clones, not every one. The repertoire consists of more than 9,000 clones, with 75% to 85% occurring once and the leading ten covering about 3.9%. The rectum was sampled with one to two pinch biopsies at colonoscopy. CDR3 length: 17 residues. V lost 0 bases, J lost 4 bases, and 17 bases lay in between. The germline CDR1 and CDR2 sequences are SGHAT and FQNNGV. The source of this sequence is a girl between 5 and 17 years old who was a control in a study of pediatric ulcerative colitis. Sample: gut tissue. The rearrangement uses TRBV11-2 and TRBJ2-3; D is possibly TRBD1 (5 bases). CDR3 in amino acids: CASSLDRVGRAPDTQYF. The CDR3 DNA reads TGTGCCAGCAGCTTAGATCGGGTGGGGCGCGCACCAGATACGCAGTATTTT.